This TCR beta chain was obtained from a study of CD8 T cells in ankylosing spondylitis. Study findings and constraints: The authors reported significant enrichment of disease-linked clones in matched ankylosing spondylitis synovial fluid. A TCR beta motif of under ten highly homologous variants seemed to mark ankylosing spondylitis blood. Prior work had noted some motif variants in reactive arthritis blood and synovial fluid. Disease-linked clones proved CD8+ and comparatively uncommon in peripheral blood.

Germline CDR1 and CDR2: SNHLY and FYNNEI. The CDR3 extends over 14 amino acids. V lost 3 bases and J 4 bases, leaving 12 bases between the germline ends. As the method for making TCR beta libraries, quantitative 5'-RACE with molecular barcodes was used. TCRdb re-called the 5' RACE reads through MiXCR, storing one row per CDR3 protein. Counted here are over 600,000 distinct CDR3 sequences, 15% to 20% occurring once; the ten biggest clones make up under 20%. As for this clonotype: Its target is unknown.

Sequences were obtained from blood, either unsorted or a sorted T cell fraction (not recorded which). This receptor was obtained from a male donor with ankylosing spondylitis. This chain connects TRBV2 to TRBJ1-2, with D possibly matching TRBD1 (6 bases). CDR3 sequence (DNA): TGTGCCAGCAGTGAGGGACAAACACTCTATGGCTACACCTTC. Its translation: CASSEGQTLYGYTF.